These 32 T cell receptor beta chains share one sample of origin, sequenced in a study of identical twins. TCRdb itself ran the 5' RACE reads through MiXCR, one entry per CDR3 protein. The sample records more than 400,000 distinct CDR3 sequences, 12% to 15% being singletons. These data also featured in a second study, about yellow fever vaccine responses in identical twins.

Sequences were obtained from CD4+ T cells sorted from blood. These receptors were obtained from a woman aged 18-29 years in good health.

This clonotype turned up a few times. The chain is built from TRBV7-9 and TRBJ2-5, with 7 bases matching TRBD1. V lost 5 bases, J lost 3 bases, and 12 bases stayed unmatched. CDR1 is SEHNR and CDR2 is FQNEAQ in the germline V gene (reference sequence). The length of the CDR3 is 16 residues. The CDR3 region is CASSRSTGVVEETQYF. CDR3 DNA sequence: TGTGCCAGCAGCCGATCCACAGGGGTCGTCGAAGAGACCCAGTACTTC. The full variable domain, with the rest looked up from reference TRBV7-9 and TRBJ2-5, is DTGVSQNPRHKITKRGQNVTFRCDPISEHNRLYWYRQTLGQGPEFLTYFQNEAQLEKSRLLSDRFSAERPKGSFSTLEIQRTEQGDSAMYLCASSRSTGVVEETQYFGPGTRLLVL.

The chain links TRBV12-3 or TRBV12-4 to TRBJ2-3, with 11 bases matching TRBD2. V lost 3 bases, J lost 1 base, and 9 bases stayed unmatched. The CDR3 runs to 18 residues. CDR3 sequence reads: CASSLGLAGGVGTDTQYF. CDR3 nucleotide sequence: TGTGCCAGCAGTTTGGGTCTAGCGGGAGGCGTTGGCACAGATACGCAGTATTTT.

The chain links TRBV20-1 to TRBJ2-2; 10 nucleotides align to TRBD2. V shed 3 bases, J shed 6 bases, and the junction held 7 bases outside the gene matches. From germline, CDR1 is DFQATT and CDR2 SNEGSKA (reference sequence). The CDR3 consists of 15 residues. The CDR3 DNA reads as TGCAGTGCTAGGCCTAGCGGGAGCTGGGCCGGGGAGCTGTTTTTT. Residues: CSARPSGSWAGELFF.

There are a few counts of this clonotype. J is TRBJ2-3 and V is TRBV12-3 or TRBV12-4; 12 bases agree with TRBD1. With V trimmed by 1 base and J by 5 bases, 16 bases remained unmatched. The CDR3 loop spans 20 amino acids. CDR3 coding DNA: TGTGCCAGCAGTTTAGTGGCCGGGGGAGCGGGACAGGGGGCGATAGATACGCAGTATTTT. Translating it yields CASSLVAGGAGQGAIDTQYF.

The chain combines TRBV20-1 with TRBJ2-7; D unclear. Deletions cut 3 bases from V and 5 bases from J, with 11 bases between. This CDR3 has 12 amino acids. Germline V gene data show CDR1 as DFQATT and CDR2 as SNEGSKA (reference sequence). DNA of the CDR3: TGCAGTGCTAGCACGTCGGCCCACGAGCAGTACTTC. Its protein product is CSASTSAHEQYF.

This clonotype appeared many times. The chain links TRBV12-3 or TRBV12-4 to TRBJ1-5; no clear D. V lost 6 bases and J 7 bases, leaving 10 bases between the germline ends. The CDR3 has 12 amino acids. CDR3 protein: CASSELRQPQHF. The CDR3 DNA follows: TGTGCCAGCAGCGAACTACGCCAGCCCCAGCATTTT.

This CDR3 is CASSVQGRGKEQFF. The DNA for the CDR3 is TGCGCCAGCAGTGTCCAGGGTCGGGGAAAAGAGCAGTTCTTC. V is TRBV10-1 and J is TRBJ2-1; D is perhaps TRBD1 or TRBD2 (5 bases each). Germline CDR1 reads WNHNN; CDR2 reads SYGVQD (reference sequence). The CDR3 runs 14 residues. Deletions cut 4 bases from V and 10 bases from J, with 17 bases between.

There are a few counts of this clonotype. The chain uses TRBV5-1 and TRBJ2-3, with 7 bases fitting TRBD2. With 4 bases clipped from V and 6 bases from J, the junction kept 5 bases outside the gene matches. Germline values: CDR1 SGHRS, CDR2 YFSETQ. This CDR3 has 13 amino acids. As DNA, the CDR3 is TGCGCCAGCAGCCGGGACTACGCGGATACGCAGTATTTT. Translating gives CASSRDYADTQYF.

The gene calls are TRBV20-1 and TRBJ2-7; D is perhaps TRBD2 (5 bases). Germline values: CDR1 DFQATT, CDR2 SNEGSKA (reference sequence). The germline V and J ends were trimmed by 0 bases and 3 bases, with 15 bases remaining between them. CDR3 length: 15 amino acids. The CDR3 nucleotides are TGCAGTGCTAGAGATCGGGTCCGGGGTGGCTACGAGCAGTACTTC. Protein: CSARDRVRGGYEQYF.

This chain links TRBV28 with TRBJ2-7; TRBD1 matches 8 bases. The CDR3 contains 12 residues. J lost 6 bases, V lost 5 bases, and 3 bases had no gene match. CDR1 is MDHEN, CDR2 SYDVKM, per germline. CDR3 protein: CASSTTGVEQYV. The CDR3 DNA sequence: TGTGCCAGCAGTACGACAGGGGTCGAGCAGTACGTC.

This clonotype is a singleton in its sample. This rearrangement joins TRBV20-1 to TRBJ2-3; 7 bases map to TRBD2. This CDR3 spans 14 amino acids. V lost 6 bases to trimming and J lost 9 bases; unmatched junction nucleotides: 15. Germline CDR1 reads DFQATT; CDR2 reads SNEGSKA (reference sequence). As DNA, the CDR3 is TGCAGTGCCCGGGGCGGGGGTGCCCCGGGGACGCAGTATTTT. This encodes CSARGGGAPGTQYF.

The chain uses TRBV11-2 and TRBJ2-7, with 10 bases fitting TRBD2. The CDR3 totals 18 residues. V was pared by 2 bases and J by 0 bases, with 10 bases of the junction left unmatched. Germline CDR1 and CDR2: SGHAT and FQNNGV. The CDR3 protein is CASSLSAIGLADSYEQYF. The CDR3 coding sequence is TGTGCCAGCAGCTTATCTGCAATCGGACTAGCGGACTCCTACGAGCAGTACTTC.

V and J are TRBV5-1 and TRBJ2-2; 9 bases are shared with TRBD1. Germline V lookup: CDR1 SGHRS, CDR2 YFSETQ. CDR3 length equals 18 residues. V dropped 0 bases and J dropped 2; count of bases not matched to a gene: 8. The CDR3 DNA sequence: TGCGCCAGCAGCTTGGCCCGTGGGACAGGGACTAACACCGGGGAGCTGTTTTTT. Residues: CASSLARGTGTNTGELFF.

A few counts support this clonotype. This sequence joins TRBV3-1 and TRBJ2-2; maybe TRBD2 (6 bases). Germline V gene data show CDR1 as LGHDT and CDR2 as YNNKEL (reference sequence). This CDR3 comprises 15 residues. V lost 4 bases to trimming and J lost 0 bases, with 9 bases between them. The CDR3, as DNA: TGTGCCAGCAGCCCGACTAGAGCGAACACCGGGGAGCTGTTTTTT. Residues: CASSPTRANTGELFF.

This clonotype appeared a single time. V usage is TRBV18 and J usage is TRBJ2-7, with 10 positions matching TRBD2. This CDR3 spans 16 amino acids. The J segment lost 2 bases and the V segment lost 2 bases, leaving 6 bases of the junction unmatched. Germline CDR1 KGHSH, CDR2 LQKENI. CDR3 in amino acids: CASSPSLAGAPYEQYV. The CDR3 DNA is TGTGCCAGCTCACCAAGCCTAGCGGGGGCCCCCTACGAGCAGTACGTC.

This chain links TRBV4-2 with TRBJ2-3; 14 positions match TRBD2. V dropped 4 bases and J dropped 6; count of bases not matched to a gene: 3. The CDR3 runs to 15 residues. In germline, CDR1 is LGHNA, CDR2 YNFKEQ. The CDR3 nucleotides read TGTGCCAGCAGCCCCGGGACTAGCGGGAGTGATACGCAGTATTTT. Protein: CASSPGTSGSDTQYF.

This clonotype was seen more than once but under ten times. The chain has TRBV7-9 and TRBJ1-1, with D possibly being TRBD1 (5 bases). This CDR3 is 15 amino acids long. V was shortened by 4 bases and J by 1 base, with 13 bases between the two germline ends. The germline gives CDR1 SEHNR, CDR2 FQNEAQ (reference sequence). This CDR3 is CASSSGGHKNTEAFF. CDR3 nucleotides: TGTGCCAGCAGCTCGGGGGGTCATAAGAACACTGAAGCTTTCTTT.

This clonotype was found a few times. The V gene is TRBV19, the J gene TRBJ2-1; D is undetermined. Germline V CDR1 and CDR2: LNHDA, SQIVND (reference sequence). The CDR3 extends over 15 amino acids. V lost 4 bases and J lost 2, with 12 bases in between. The DNA of the CDR3 is TGTGCCAGTAGTAATCGGCAGGTAGCCTACAATGAGCAGTTCTTC. As protein: CASSNRQVAYNEQFF.

This clonotype occurred many times. This rearrangement joins TRBV12-3 or TRBV12-4 to TRBJ1-5; a possible D gene is TRBD1 (6 bases). This CDR3 has 16 residues. Trimming took 3 bases from V and 6 from J, leaving 18 bases between them. Here the CDR3 reads CASSLSDSRRSQPQHF. In DNA form, the CDR3 reads TGTGCCAGCAGTTTGTCGGACAGTCGGAGGAGTCAGCCCCAGCATTTT.

The chain has TRBV6-1 and TRBJ2-1; no clear D gene. The CDR3 contains 17 residues. Looked up from germline, CDR1 is MNHNS and CDR2 is SASEGT. The ends were cut back, 5 bases at V and 0 bases at J, with 17 bases in the middle. Here the CDR3 reads CASSPPAGMSSYNEQFF. The CDR3 region has the DNA TGTGCCAGCAGTCCACCTGCTGGGATGAGCTCCTACAATGAGCAGTTCTTC.

This clonotype was detected a few times. This chain joins TRBV10-3 and TRBJ1-1, with D maybe TRBD1 (5 bases). The CDR3 is 15 amino acids. V was clipped by 2 bases and J by 7 bases, with 17 bases between them. Germline-derived CDR1 and CDR2 are ENHRY and SYGVKD. The CDR3 loop reads CAISEPEEGAGEAFF. For the CDR3, the DNA is TGTGCCATCAGTGAGCCTGAGGAAGGGGCGGGTGAAGCTTTCTTT.

The sample holds a few counts of this clonotype. The chain carries TRBV20-1 and TRBJ1-1, with no clear D. The length of the CDR3 is 15 residues. The V gene lost 6 bases and the J gene lost 3 bases, with 20 bases spanning the gap. Germline loops: CDR1 DFQATT, CDR2 SNEGSKA (reference sequence). The CDR3 DNA reads TGCAGTGCCACTAGTTCGGGCGATCCTTACACTGAAGCTTTCTTT. It is translated as CSATSSGDPYTEAFF.

The chain couples TRBV20-1 to TRBJ2-7; 11 bases fit TRBD2. V trimming: 3 bases; J trimming: 4 bases; junction bases outside the gene matches: 5. CDR3 size: 14 residues. Looked up from germline, CDR1 is DFQATT and CDR2 is SNEGSKA (reference sequence). The CDR3 DNA reads as TGCAGTGCTAGCGATAGCGGGAGGGTGTACGAGCAGTACTTC. Translated: CSASDSGRVYEQYF.

The J gene is TRBJ1-6, the V gene TRBV20-1; a possible D gene is TRBD1 (5 bases). The CDR3 sequence is 16 residues long. The V end was cut by 1 base, the J end by 2 bases, with 12 bases between. CDR1 DFQATT and CDR2 SNEGSKA come from the germline V gene (reference sequence). The CDR3, as DNA: TGCAGTGCTAGAGTCGGGGACGGCGCCTATAATTCACCCCTCCACTTT. Translating it yields CSARVGDGAYNSPLHF.

The V gene is TRBV11-2, the J gene TRBJ2-2; D is perhaps TRBD1 (5 bases). This CDR3 is 18 amino acids long. Germline V CDR1 and CDR2: SGHAT, FQNNGV. V shed 1 base and J shed 0 bases, with 15 bases lying between them. CDR3 protein: CASSLGGRTLANTGELFF. As DNA, the CDR3 is TGTGCCAGCAGCTTAGGAGGTCGGACACTGGCGAACACCGGGGAGCTGTTTTTT.

The V and J genes are TRBV20-1 and TRBJ2-1, with 9 bases matching TRBD2. This CDR3 spans 15 amino acids. Germline trimming cut 3 bases from V and 5 bases from J; bases unmatched to any gene: 8. Looked up from germline, CDR1 is DFQATT and CDR2 is SNEGSKA (reference sequence). CDR3 region: CSARKGLAQNNEQFF. The DNA for the CDR3 is TGCAGTGCTAGGAAGGGACTAGCACAGAACAATGAGCAGTTCTTC.

The rearrangement links TRBV4-2 to TRBJ1-2; D not certain. V was cut by 0 bases and J by 9 bases, with 14 bases left in between. The CDR3 loop spans 14 amino acids. CDR1 is LGHNA, CDR2 YNFKEQ, per germline. CDR3 bases: TGTGCCAGCAGCCAAGAGAGTGACGTCTCCAGCTACACCTTC. It translates to CASSQESDVSSYTF.

This clonotype was recorded at least ten times. The chain recombines TRBV20-1 with TRBJ2-3, with a weak D call TRBD2 (5 bases). The CDR3 is 12 amino acids. The germline V and J ends were trimmed by 7 bases and 7 bases, with 15 bases remaining between them. Germline V CDR1 and CDR2: DFQATT, SNEGSKA (reference sequence). The CDR3 bases are TGCAGTGTCCGGGGAGTCTCCAATACGCAGTATTTT. Protein product: CSVRGVSNTQYF.

This clonotype has just a few counts. The V and J genes are TRBV19 and TRBJ2-3, with 8 bases that match TRBD1. Germline assignment: CDR1 LNHDA and CDR2 SQIVND (reference sequence). The V and J ends lost 4 bases and 2 bases, in that order; junction bases with no gene match: 5. The CDR3 has 15 residues. The CDR3 protein is CASSTRGLVTDTQYF. CDR3 nucleotide sequence: TGTGCCAGTAGTACCAGGGGGCTGGTCACAGATACGCAGTATTTT. The entire variable domain, with the rest obtained from reference TRBV19 and TRBJ2-3, is as follows: DGGITQSPKYLFRKEGQNVTLSCEQNLNHDAMYWYRQDPGQGLRLIYYSQIVNDFQKGDIAEGYSVSREKKESFPLTVTSAQKNPTAFYLCASSTRGLVTDTQYFGPGTRLTVL.

This clonotype has just a few counts. The chain uses TRBV20-1 and TRBJ2-1; no definite D call. With 0 bases removed from V and 1 base from J, the gap between germline ends came to 10 bases. The CDR3 consists of 15 residues. Germline CDR1 and CDR2: DFQATT and SNEGSKA (reference sequence). CDR3 DNA sequence: TGCAGTGCTAGAGATTTCCCTAGTTCCTACAATGAGCAGTTCTTC. Translating it yields CSARDFPSSYNEQFF.

The sample holds a few counts of this clonotype. V is TRBV29-1 and J is TRBJ2-7; D remains unclear. Germline V gives CDR1 SQVTM, CDR2 ANQGSEA. V lost 4 bases to trimming and J lost 2 bases, with 15 bases between them. This CDR3 region has 14 residues. The CDR3 region is CSVAVRSFTYEQYF. The CDR3 nucleotides are TGCAGCGTTGCGGTGAGAAGTTTTACCTACGAGCAGTACTTC.

This clonotype was seen repeatedly, ten times or more. The rearrangement uses TRBV5-1 and TRBJ2-3; maybe TRBD1 (6 bases). This CDR3 has 16 residues. The V and J ends lost 0 bases and 0 bases respectively, with 11 bases between them. Germline V gene data show CDR1 as SGHRS and CDR2 as YFSETQ. CDR3 residues: CASSLGTVSSTDTQYF. CDR3 nucleotides: TGCGCCAGCAGCTTGGGGACAGTGTCTAGCACAGATACGCAGTATTTT.